Sequencing of this T cell receptor beta chain was carried out in a study of cytomegalovirus exposure and HLA in healthy donors. Turning to the study itself: As released early, the data held some 80 million unique TCRs from HLA-typed donors.

13 Jbeta primers and 60 Vbeta primers were used for the PCR. Profiled with immunoSEQ multiplex PCR; TCRdb holds only in-frame clones, not every one. This sample yields 100,000 to 150,000 clones, of which more than 80% are seen a single time; 1% belongs to the top ten. This CDR3 is built from 16 residues. With V trimmed by 3 bases and J by 8 bases, 12 bases remained unmatched. CDR1 MNHNS and CDR2 SASEGT come from the germline V gene. The sample consisted of PBMCs. The rearrangement links TRBV6-1 to TRBJ1-4; 7 bases align to TRBD1. The clonotype comes from a man aged 35-49 years in good health and CMV-seronegative. The CDR3 DNA reads TGTGCCAGCAGTGATGGGGGAAGACAGGGTGGCGAAAAACTGTTTTTT. As protein: CASSDGGRQGGEKLFF.